Reported below is one T cell receptor (beta chain). Participant age was about 18 to 89 years, and participants resided in roughly 25 US areas. The study assigned cohorts using participant-reported clinical history. Some clones are missing from TCRdb's copy, which holds only in-frame ones; the method was immunoSEQ multiplex PCR. The data show around 150,000 clones, 80% to 85% seen once. This CDR3 is 14 amino acids long. V was clipped by 5 bases and J by 2 bases, with 16 bases between them. CDR1 and CDR2 (germline): SQVTM, ANQGSEA. This record belongs to a study of blood T cell repertoires in COVID-19. Study-level background: In each case, the material was cDNA or gDNA derived from T cells, B-cell-depleted T cells, or PBMCs.

This sequence originates from a man between 65 and 85 years old who had been exposed to COVID-19. Sequenced: PBMCs or T cells enriched from blood (not recorded which). This rearrangement joins TRBV29-1 to TRBJ2-7; the D gene is possibly TRBD2 (7 bases). For the CDR3, the DNA is TGCAGCGTTATCTACCAGGGGAGGGCCTACGAGCAGTACTTC. The encoded protein is CSVIYQGRAYEQYF.